This T cell receptor beta chain was sequenced during a study of T cell clonotyping in hematopoietic cell transplantation. Study-wide context: Cytoreduction preceded collection of pretransplant recipient samples. The study's findings and limits: Cells were unsorted, so CD4 and CD8 contributions were not separated. Broader posttransplant TCR repertoire diversity was predicted by graft donor and pretransplant recipient Inverse Simpson Index values.

Documented time point: recipient sample about 28 days before transplant, after cytoreduction. Recipient blood drawn about 28 days pretransplant and days 30, 100, 180 after. Of note for this clone: The antigen is undetermined.

TCRdb keeps only in-frame clones here, not all; method: immunoSEQ multiplex PCR. The sample carries about 16,000 clones, just over 90% recorded once. The V end was cut by 3 bases, the J end by 6 bases, with 4 bases between. Germline V gives CDR1 SGHAT, CDR2 FQNNGV. This CDR3 is built from 11 residues. The sequence was obtained from a man younger than 30 with biphenotypic leukemia. Some clones in this sample may be carry-over from other donors' samples. Source: peripheral blood mononuclear cells, taken before stem cell transplant. The V call is TRBV11-2, the J call TRBJ2-3, with D unresolved. The CDR3 loop reads CASSLWDTQYF. DNA of the CDR3: TGTGCCAGCAGCTTGTGGGATACGCAGTATTTT.